This T cell receptor beta chain was sequenced in a study of blood T cell repertoires in COVID-19. Study summary: Sources were T cells, B-cell-depleted T cells, or PBMCs; the material itself was cDNA or gDNA.

Study members were between about 18 and 95 years old and lived in over 20 US regions. Recovery meant two consecutive negative NP/OP PCR tests, professional clearance, or resolved symptoms. Profiling relied on immunoSEQ multiplex PCR, and the TCRdb table lists in-frame clones only, not all of them. The profile shows around 330,000 clones, about nine tenths of them singletons. V was clipped by 4 bases and J by 0 bases; unmatched bases: 3. The CDR3 extends over 17 amino acids. Germline CDR1 is SGHTA and CDR2 is FQGNSA. Material for sequencing was PBMCs or T cells enriched from blood (not recorded which). The rearrangement joins TRBV7-2 to TRBJ1-6, with 10 nucleotides matching TRBD1. The receptor's source is a woman in her thirties or forties who had recovered from COVID-19. Here the CDR3 reads CASSSRQGASYNSPLHF. The CDR3 nucleotides read TGTGCCAGCAGCTCCAGACAGGGGGCCTCCTATAATTCACCCCTCCACTTT. Full variable domain (missing parts from reference TRBV7-2 and TRBJ1-6): GAGVSQSPSNKVTEKGKDVELRCDPISGHTALYWYRQSLGQGLEFLIYFQGNSAPDKSGLPSDRFSAERTGGSVSTLTIQRTQQEDSAVYLCASSSRQGASYNSPLHFGNGTRLTVT.